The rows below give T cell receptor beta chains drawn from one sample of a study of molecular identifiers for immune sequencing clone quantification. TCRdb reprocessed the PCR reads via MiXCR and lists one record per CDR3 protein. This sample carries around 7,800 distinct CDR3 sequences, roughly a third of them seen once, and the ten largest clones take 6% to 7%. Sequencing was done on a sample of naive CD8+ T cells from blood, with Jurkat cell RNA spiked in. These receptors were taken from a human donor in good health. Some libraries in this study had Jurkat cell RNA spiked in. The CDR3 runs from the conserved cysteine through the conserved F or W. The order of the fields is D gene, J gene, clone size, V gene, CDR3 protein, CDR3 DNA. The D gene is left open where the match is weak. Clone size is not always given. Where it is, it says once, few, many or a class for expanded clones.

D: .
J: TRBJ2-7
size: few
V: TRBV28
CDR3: CASSWPEGHYLSYEQYF
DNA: TGTGCCAGCAGTTGGCCCGAAGGACATTACCTCTCCTACGAGCAGTACTTC

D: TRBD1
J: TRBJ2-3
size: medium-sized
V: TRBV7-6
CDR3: CASRGDSTADTQYF
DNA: TGTGCCAGCAGGGGGGACAGCACTGCAGATACGCAGTATTTT

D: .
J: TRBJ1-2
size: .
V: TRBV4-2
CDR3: CASSQNGSTF
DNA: TGTGCCAGCAGCCAGAATGGCTCCACCTTC

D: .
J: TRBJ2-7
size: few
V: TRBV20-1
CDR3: CSAIDLGNEQYF
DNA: TGCAGTGCTATCGATCTGGGGAACGAGCAGTACTTC

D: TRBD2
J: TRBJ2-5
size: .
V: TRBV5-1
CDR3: CASSPGTSGSGETQYF
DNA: TGCGCCAGCAGCCCTGGGACTAGCGGGAGTGGGGAGACCCAGTACTTC

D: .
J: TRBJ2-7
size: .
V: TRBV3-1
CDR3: CASSLYPERGERYF
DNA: TGTGCCAGCAGCCTGTACCCCGAACGTGGGGAGCGGTACTTC

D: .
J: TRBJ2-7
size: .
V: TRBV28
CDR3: CASSWGSGTWSYEQYF
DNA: TGTGCCAGCAGTTGGGGCTCCGGGACATGGTCCTACGAGCAGTACTTC

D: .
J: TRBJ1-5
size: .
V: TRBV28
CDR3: CASSLGGAQPQHF
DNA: TGTGCCAGCAGTTTGGGAGGGGCTCAGCCCCAGCATTTT

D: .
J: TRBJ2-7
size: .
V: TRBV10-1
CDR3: CASSGSKGRAYELYF
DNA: TGCGCCAGCAGTGGAAGTAAGGGACGAGCCTACGAGCTGTACTTC

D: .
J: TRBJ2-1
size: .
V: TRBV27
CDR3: CASSFTCGATYNEQIF
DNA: TGTGCCAGCAGTTTTACTTGCGGGGCCACCTACAATGAGCAGATCTTC

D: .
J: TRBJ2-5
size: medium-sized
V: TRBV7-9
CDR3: CASRGRREETQYF
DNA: TGTGCCAGCAGAGGCAGGCGGGAAGAGACCCAGTACTTC

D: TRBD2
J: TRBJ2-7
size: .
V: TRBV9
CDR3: CASSGTSDYEQYF
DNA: TGTGCCAGCAGCGGAACTAGCGACTACGAGCAGTACTTC

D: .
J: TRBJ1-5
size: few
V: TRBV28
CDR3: CATLAGLLGQPQHF
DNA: TGTGCCACCCTTGCTGGCCTTCTCGGTCAGCCCCAGCATTTT

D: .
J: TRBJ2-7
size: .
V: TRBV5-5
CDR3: CASSLYLSGPHYEQYF
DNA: TGTGCCAGCAGCTTGTATTTGAGCGGGCCCCACTACGAGCAGTACTTC

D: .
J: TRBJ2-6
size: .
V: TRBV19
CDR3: CASSPDNSGANVLTF
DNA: TGTGCCAGTAGCCCCGACAACTCTGGGGCCAACGTCCTGACTTTC

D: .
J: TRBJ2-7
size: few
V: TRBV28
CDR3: CASKWAGASEQYF
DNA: TGTGCCAGCAAATGGGCCGGGGCGAGCGAGCAGTACTTC

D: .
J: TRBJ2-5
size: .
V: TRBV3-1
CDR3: CASSQDPGEGETQYF
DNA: TGTGCCAGCAGCCAAGATCCAGGGGAAGGAGAGACCCAGTACTTC

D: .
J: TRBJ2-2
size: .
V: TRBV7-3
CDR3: CASSLNPSLGATGELFF
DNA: TGTGCCAGCAGCTTAAACCCAAGCCTTGGGGCCACCGGGGAGCTGTTTTTT

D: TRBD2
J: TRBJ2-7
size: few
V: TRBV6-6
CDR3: CASSYIREGLYGPYF
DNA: TGTGCCAGCAGTTACATACGGGAGGGCCTGTATGGTCCGTACTTC

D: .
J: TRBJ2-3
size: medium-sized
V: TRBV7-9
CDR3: CASSLTYTDTQYF
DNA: TGTGCCAGCAGCTTAACCTACACAGATACGCAGTATTTT

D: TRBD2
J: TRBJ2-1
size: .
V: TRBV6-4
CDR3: CASSVLAGYNEQFF
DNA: TGTGCCAGCAGTGTCCTAGCGGGGTACAATGAGCAGTTCTTC

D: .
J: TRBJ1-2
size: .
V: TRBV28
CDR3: CASQEFNYSYTF
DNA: TGTGCCAGCCAAGAATTTAACTATAGCTACACCTTC

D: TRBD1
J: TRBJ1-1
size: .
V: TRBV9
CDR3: CASSEHTGVPEAFF
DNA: TGTGCCAGCAGCGAACACACAGGGGTCCCTGAAGCTTTCTTT

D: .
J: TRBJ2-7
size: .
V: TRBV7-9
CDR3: CASSLVGLSSYEQYF
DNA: TGTGCCAGCAGCTTAGTGGGCTTGAGCTCCTACGAGCAGTACTTC